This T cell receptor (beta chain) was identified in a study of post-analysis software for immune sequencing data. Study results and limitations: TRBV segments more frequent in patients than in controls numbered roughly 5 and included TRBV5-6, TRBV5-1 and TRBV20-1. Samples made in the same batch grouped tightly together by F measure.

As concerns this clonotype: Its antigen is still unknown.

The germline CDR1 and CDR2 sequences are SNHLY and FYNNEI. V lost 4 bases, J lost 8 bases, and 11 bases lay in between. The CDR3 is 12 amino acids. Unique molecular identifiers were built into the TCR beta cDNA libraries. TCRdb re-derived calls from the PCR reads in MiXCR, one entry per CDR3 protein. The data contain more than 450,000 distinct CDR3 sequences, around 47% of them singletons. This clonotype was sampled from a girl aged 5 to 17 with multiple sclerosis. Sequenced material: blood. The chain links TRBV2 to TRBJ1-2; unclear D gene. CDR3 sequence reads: CASSGDDWGYTF. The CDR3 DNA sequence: TGTGCCAGCAGTGGAGACGATTGGGGCTACACCTTC.